The 10 T cell receptor beta chains reported below all come from one sample, sequenced in a study of PD-1 blockade in mismatch repair-deficient tumors. The data were produced by immunoSEQ multiplex PCR, yet TCRdb's version contains in-frame clones alone and is incomplete. The profile covers more than 90,000 clones, with 70% to 80% appearing a single time and 4.7% taken by the ten largest. The sample in question was peripheral blood, obtained approximately 14 months after starting pembrolizumab. The receptors here all came from an adult with mismatch repair-deficient cancer.

This chain joins TRBV9 and TRBJ2-2, with 12 nucleotides matching TRBD2. Germline V lookup: CDR1 SGDLS, CDR2 YYNGEE. This CDR3 is built from 17 residues. With 1 base clipped from V and 0 bases from J, the junction kept 1 base outside the gene matches. CDR3 loop: CASSVTSGRSNTGELFF. CDR3 DNA: TGTGCCAGCAGCGTAACTAGCGGGAGGTCGAACACCGGGGAGCTGTTTTTT.

The chain combines TRBV6-6 with TRBJ1-1; 7 bases are shared with TRBD1. The germline V gene encodes CDR1 MNHNY and CDR2 SVGAGI (reference sequence). The CDR3 covers 13 residues. V gave up 6 bases and J gave up 4 bases; unmatched junction bases: 5. The CDR3 nucleotides read TGTGCCAGCAGAGACCGGGACAGCACTGAAGCTTTCTTT. Amino acid sequence: CASRDRDSTEAFF.

The V gene is TRBV19, the J gene TRBJ2-7, with D perhaps matching TRBD2 (6 bases). Germline CDR1 is LNHDA and CDR2 is SQIVND (reference sequence). The length of the CDR3 is 14 residues. The V end was cut by 3 bases, the J end by 2 bases, with 11 bases between. CDR3 protein: CASSIYGSAYEQYF. Written as DNA, the CDR3 is TGTGCCAGTAGTATTTACGGGAGTGCCTACGAGCAGTACTTC.

The table lists this clone with a few counts. The chain uses TRBV29-1 and TRBJ1-1, with D perhaps matching TRBD1 (5 bases). The CDR3 length is 13 residues. Trimming stripped 3 bases from V and 4 bases from J, with 12 bases between. From germline, CDR1 is SQVTM and CDR2 ANQGSEA. The DNA of the CDR3 is TGCAGCGTTGACAGGGTATTTGGCACTGAAGCTTTCTTT. Residues: CSVDRVFGTEAFF.

The genes are TRBV30 and TRBJ2-5; TRBD1 agrees at 9 bases. The CDR3 has 15 amino acids. The germline CDR1 and CDR2 sequences are GTSNPN and SVGIG (reference sequence). Trimming removed 3 bases from V and 2 bases from J; junction bases left unmatched: 7. CDR3 bases: TGTGCCTGGAGGGAGGGACAGGGACCTCAAGAGACCCAGTACTTC. Residues: CAWREGQGPQETQYF. Together with reference TRBV30 and TRBJ2-5, the CDR3 gives the full variable domain: SQTIHQWPATLVQPVGSPLSLECTVEGTSNPNLYWYRQAAGRGLQLLFYSVGIGQISSEVPQNLSASRPQDRQFILSSKKLLLSDSGFYLCAWREGQGPQETQYFGPGTRLLVL.

The chain couples TRBV11-3 to TRBJ2-7, with 9 bases aligning to TRBD1. Per germline, CDR1 SGHNT and CDR2 YENEEA. The CDR3 contains 15 residues. V lost 6 bases, J lost 5 bases, and 11 bases stayed unmatched. The CDR3 DNA is TGTGCCAGCAGGAGGCTGGGACAGGGTTTCAACGAGCAGTACTTC. Residues: CASRRLGQGFNEQYF.

The V call is TRBV11-1, the J call TRBJ2-3; D ambiguous. CDR1 and CDR2 from the germline V gene are SGHAT and FQDESV (reference sequence). V lost 1 base, J lost 9 bases, and 20 bases lay in between. The CDR3 length is 16 residues. The CDR3 DNA follows: TGTGCCAGCAGCTTAGGCCCGGGCTTGCAAGCTTTGACGCAGTATTTT. As protein: CASSLGPGLQALTQYF.

The chain employs TRBV7-6 and TRBJ2-7; D uncertain. From germline, CDR1 is SGHVS and CDR2 FNYEAQ. Deletions cut 2 bases from V and 0 bases from J, with 11 bases between. The CDR3 totals 15 residues. CDR3 nucleotide sequence: TGTGCCAGCAGCTTATCCGCGGACGCCTCCTACGAGCAGTACTTC. Its translation is CASSLSADASYEQYF.

This chain joins TRBV5-5 and TRBJ2-7, with 14 bases fitting TRBD2. The CDR3 sequence is 15 residues long. V lost 0 bases to trimming and J lost 7 bases; unmatched junction nucleotides: 3. Germline loops: CDR1 SGHKS, CDR2 YYEKEE (reference sequence). CDR3 region: CASSLEGLAGGEQYF. The CDR3 DNA follows: TGTGCCAGCAGCTTGGAAGGACTAGCGGGGGGTGAGCAGTACTTC.

This clone was detected a few times. DNA for the CDR3: TGTGCCATCAGTGAGTCGGCGGGAGGGATTAACAATGAGCAGTTCTTC. This codes for CAISESAGGINNEQFF. The chain combines TRBV10-3 with TRBJ2-1; 9 bases line up with TRBD2. The CDR3 consists of 16 residues. The germline gives CDR1 ENHRY, CDR2 SYGVKD. V dropped 0 bases and J dropped 5; count of bases not matched to a gene: 5.